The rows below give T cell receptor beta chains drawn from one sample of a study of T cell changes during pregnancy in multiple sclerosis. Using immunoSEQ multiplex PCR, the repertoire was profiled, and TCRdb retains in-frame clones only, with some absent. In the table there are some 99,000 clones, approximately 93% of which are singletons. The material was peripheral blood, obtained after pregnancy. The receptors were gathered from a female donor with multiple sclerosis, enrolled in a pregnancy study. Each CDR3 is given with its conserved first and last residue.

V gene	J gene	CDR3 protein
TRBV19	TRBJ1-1	CASSGNLDSSPEAFF
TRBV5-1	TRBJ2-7	CASSLASGSYEQYF
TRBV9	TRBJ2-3	CASSADRGTDTQYF
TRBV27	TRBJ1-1	CASSSRTGRGPEAFF
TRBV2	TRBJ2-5	CASYKTGLKTQYF
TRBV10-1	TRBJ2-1	CASSESLASTNEQFF
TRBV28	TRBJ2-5	CASSTRLAGGSSRTQYF
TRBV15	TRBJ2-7	CATSRVERYYEQYF
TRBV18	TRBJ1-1	CASSPQGAMNTEAFF
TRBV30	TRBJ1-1	CAWSETGRTEAFF
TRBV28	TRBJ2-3	CASSPRLAGTQYF
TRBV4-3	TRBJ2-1	CASSQSTTGAAAMAFF
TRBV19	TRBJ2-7	CASSLTTRSVLEQYF
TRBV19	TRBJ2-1	CASSQPRRGGSGNQFF
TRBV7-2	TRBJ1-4	CASSLGDRRNEKLFF
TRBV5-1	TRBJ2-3	CASSVGLAGGPGTDTQYF
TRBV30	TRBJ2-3	CAWGPGQGTDTQYF
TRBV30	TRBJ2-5	CAWSAGTGGKTQYF
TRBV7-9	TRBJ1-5	CASSLGQNQPQHF
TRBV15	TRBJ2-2	CATSIPTSVNTGELFF
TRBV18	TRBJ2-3	CASSPLGLAGVKDTQYF
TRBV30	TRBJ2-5	CAWDSRWQETQYF
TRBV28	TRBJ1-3	CASSSRDRENSGNTIYF
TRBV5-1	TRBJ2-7	CASAQGDYEQYF
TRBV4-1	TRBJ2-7	CASSNLAGGSYEQYF
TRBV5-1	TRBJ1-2	CASSLDGGGLYGYTF
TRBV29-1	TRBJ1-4	CSAARVFLKLFF
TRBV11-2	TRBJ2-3	CASSLVAGGSTDTQYF
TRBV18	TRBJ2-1	CASSVTSGSYNEQFF